Sequencing of this T cell receptor (beta chain) was carried out in a study of T cell repertoires in cytomegalovirus infection. Overall study context: TCR beta signatures that were public indicated CMV infection and matching HLA type.

Study-wide results and limits: Dominant in the ex vivo response were TCR beta clonotypes restricted by HLA-C and specific for CMV. Individuals carrying CMV plus the relevant HLA were identified by cumulative frequency of public TCR beta families.

Germline-derived CDR1 and CDR2 are SQVTM and ANQGSEA. The CDR3 contains 18 residues. V lost 1 base, J lost 4 bases, and 14 bases stayed unmatched. Worth noting for this clonotype: Its antigen remains unknown.

TCRdb recomputed calls from the reads with MiXCR, one row per CDR3 protein. This table holds about 180,000 distinct CDR3 sequences, roughly 17% found once. The receptor was isolated from a human donor in good health (CMV status not recorded). Some clones in this sample may be carry-over from other donors' samples. V gene TRBV29-1 combines with J gene TRBJ2-1; 9 nucleotides line up with TRBD2. The material sequenced was CD8+ T cells from PBMCs. CDR3 nucleotides: TGCAGCGTTGAAGGGGCCCTTATCGGCGGGGGGGAGTACAATGAGCAGTTCTTC. Encoded protein: CSVEGALIGGGEYNEQFF.